Given below is one TCR beta chain in context. Its antigen is still unknown. The sample holds no much larger clone one base away, and base qualities are not on file. This sample stems from a study of OX40 agonist ivuxolimab in advanced cancers. For the study in its entirety: Ivuxolimab was an agonistic, fully human IgG2 monoclonal antibody directed against OX40 (CD134), a costimulatory receptor. Intravenous ivuxolimab was administered to patients every 2 weeks at six dose levels: 0.01, 0.1, 0.3, 1.5, 3 and 10 mg/kg. Among the 52 dose-escalation patients, about 19 had hepatocellular carcinoma, some 15 melanoma, 9 renal cell carcinoma and 9 head and neck cancer. In the dose-escalation cohort, over 65% of patients were male, and the mean age was approximately 55 years, with a range of roughly 20 to 79. Prior anti-PD-1, anti-PD-L1 or anti-CTLA-4 therapy was permitted, and approximately 40% of dose-escalation patients had received checkpoint inhibitors. Three dose-escalation patients achieved partial responses, one with hepatocellular carcinoma and two with cutaneous melanoma. Peripheral TCRbeta sequencing was intended to test whether TCR sequence diversity was altered and clonal T-cell expansion was caused by ivuxolimab. The paper covers the monotherapy dose-escalation part of the phase I ivuxolimab trial, which included N of about 56 patients.

The trial excluded patients who had a history of autoimmune disease or who were on systemic immunosuppression. Peripheral blood for TCR sequencing was collected from all dose cohorts at baseline, on cycle 4 day 1, and on cycle 7 day 1. The samples were taken from a phase I, first-in-human, multicenter, open-label dose-escalation trial of ivuxolimab. Adults with locally advanced or metastatic melanoma, renal cell carcinoma, hepatocellular carcinoma or head and neck squamous cell carcinoma were enrolled in the trial. CD4+ and CD8+ T cells were sorted separately from peripheral blood before TCR sequencing. For sequencing of the TCRbeta CDR3 region, genomic DNA was extracted from the sorted cells. TCRbeta CDR3 regions were sequenced using the immunoSEQ Assay. Here the immuneACCESS table is served through TCRdb, limited to in-frame sequences with V and J called. Missing clones are a known gap in these copies; in checked studies unresolved V genes cover under half, and the rest lacks a known reason. The sample records some 70,000 clones, around 88% of which are singletons. Clones ranked in the top ten supply approximately 2.6% of the sample.

The CDR3 starts with the cysteine, ends with the phenylalanine, and has 15 residues. Just CDR3 DNA is preserved here, 45 bases in frame from base 1. At the junction V is shortened by 3 bases and J by 7 bases, with 15 bases in between. The CDR1 and CDR2 encoded by the germline V gene are SNHLY and FYNNEI. Study-wide findings and limitations: Low levels of normalized T-cell clonal expansion were also seen in some patients who did not respond. At doses of 0.1 to 3.0 mg/kg, clonal expansion of both CD4+ and CD8+ T cells in blood was seen between baseline and week 6. In the 0.1-3.0 mg/kg groups, partial responders were among the patients with the lowest normalized peripheral clonal expansion, particularly in CD8+ T cells. On average, CD8+ T cells showed more expanded clones than CD4+ T cells after ivuxolimab. Antigen specificity was not determined for the clonally expanded peripheral T cells.

The chain joins TRBV2 to TRBJ1-4; the D region possibly corresponds to TRBD1 (6 bases align). Sequenced here: CD4+ or CD8+ T cells sorted from blood, sampled in a trial of the OX40 agonist ivuxolimab. The receptor was isolated from an adult with an advanced solid tumor such as melanoma, head and neck, liver or kidney cancer. The CDR3 has the sequence CASSDPTEGVEKLFF. The sequence in DNA is TGTGCCAGCAGTGACCCGACAGAGGGGGTTGAAAAACTGTTTTTT.